A selection of T cell receptor beta chains follows, all from one sample in a study of T cell responses to AZD1222 COVID-19 vaccine. Profiled with immunoSEQ multiplex PCR; TCRdb holds only in-frame clones, not every one. The sample includes tens of thousands of clones, around 90% of them seen just once. This material consisted of peripheral blood, taken 28 days after the second AZD1222 dose. All receptors come from an adult who received the AZD1222 COVID-19 vaccine. The CDR3 runs from the conserved cysteine through the conserved F or W. A D gene is named only where the DNA matches it firmly. Size tells how often a clone was seen (once, few, many) or the class of an expanded clone, and some rows leave it out.

D	size	V	J	DNA	CDR3
-	-	TRBV7-8	TRBJ1-2	TGTGCCAGCAGCTTAGGGACTATAGCTGGCTACACCTTC	CASSLGTIAGYTF
-	-	TRBV29-1	TRBJ1-4	TGCAGCGTTCGGGGGGCAGGTAATGAAAAACTGTTTTTT	CSVRGAGNEKLFF
-	-	TRBV6-1	TRBJ2-1	TGTGCCAGCAGTGCCTACGCGACGGACTTTGGCATTGAGCAGTTCTTC	CASSAYATDFGIEQFF
TRBD2	-	TRBV4-1	TRBJ2-2	TGCGCCAGCAGCCAGGCTAGCGGGGGGGCGAACACCGGGGAGCTGTTTTTT	CASSQASGGANTGELFF
TRBD2	-	TRBV28	TRBJ2-7	TGTGCCAGCAGTCCGATTAAGGGGACCGGGCGACTAGCGCAAGGCGAGCAGTACTTC	CASSPIKGTGRLAQGEQYF
-	-	TRBV3-1/TRBV3-2	TRBJ1-1	TGTGCCAGCAGCCAAGATGGGAGTAGGACTGAAGCTTTCTTT	CASSQDGSRTEAFF
TRBD1	-	TRBV13	TRBJ2-7	TGTGCCAGCAGCGCACAGGGGAACGAGCAGTACTTC	CASSAQGNEQYF
TRBD1	once	TRBV6-5	TRBJ2-7	TGTGCCAGCAGCGTCAGGCTGGGACAGGGATACGAGCAGTACTTC	CASSVRLGQGYEQYF
-	-	TRBV7-3	TRBJ2-5	TGTGCCAGCAGCGGAAGACAGGGTGGAGGGGAGACCCAGTACTTC	CASSGRQGGGETQYF
-	-	TRBV4-3	TRBJ1-5	TGCGCCAGCAGCCAAGTGATGAGGGTGGGGCAGCCCCAGCATTTT	CASSQVMRVGQPQHF
-	-	TRBV5-6	TRBJ1-2	TGTGCCAGCAGCTTGTGGGGGGATTCTAACTATGGCTACACCTTC	CASSLWGDSNYGYTF
-	-	TRBV7-9	TRBJ2-3	TGTGCCAGCAGCCACGGACAGTTTTCCGATACGCAGTATTTT	CASSHGQFSDTQYF
-	-	TRBV9	TRBJ1-3	TGTGCCAGCAGCGAAAGCTCTGGAAACACCATATATTTT	CASSESSGNTIYF
-	-	TRBV6-2/TRBV6-3	TRBJ1-2	TGTGCCAGCAGTTACGGGGGGCCGCCCTATGGCTACACCTTC	CASSYGGPPYGYTF
-	-	TRBV30	TRBJ1-2	TGTGCCTGGAGTTTAATCCCGGTCGGCTATGGCTACACCTTC	CAWSLIPVGYGYTF
-	-	TRBV20-1	TRBJ1-4	TGCAGTGCTAGTACGGCGGTAAATGAAAAACTGTTTTTT	CSASTAVNEKLFF
-	-	TRBV6-2/TRBV6-3	TRBJ1-5	TGTGCCAGCAGTTACGAGGCTTTGACCAGGGCGGGGATGGAGGACAATCAGCCCCAGCATTTT	CASSYEALTRAGMEDNQPQHF
-	-	TRBV7-6	TRBJ2-7	TGTGCCAGCAGCTGGAGTCAGGACTACGAGCAGTACTTC	CASSWSQDYEQYF
-	-	TRBV10-3	TRBJ1-1	TGTGCCATCAGTGAGTCGACCTCCCAGATGAACACTGAAGCTTTCTTT	CAISESTSQMNTEAFF
-	-	TRBV4-3	TRBJ1-6	TGCGCCAGCAAGGAAGGGCTGCTGAATTCACCCCTCCACTTT	CASKEGLLNSPLHF
-	few	TRBV19	TRBJ2-3	TGTGCCAGTAGTTTAACCCCAGGGGGGCGGGATACGCAGTATTTT	CASSLTPGGRDTQYF
TRBD2	-	TRBV18	TRBJ2-1	TGTGCCAGCTCACCAAGGACTAGTCCGCGGGTTTACAATGAGCAGTTCTTC	CASSPRTSPRVYNEQFF
-	-	TRBV2	TRBJ1-4	TGTGCCAGCAGTGAACGAAGTTATGAAAAACTGTTTTTT	CASSERSYEKLFF
-	-	TRBV7-2	TRBJ2-2	TGTGCCAGCAGCCCCCATCAGGGGCCCGGGGAGCTGTTTTTT	CASSPHQGPGELFF
-	-	TRBV28	TRBJ1-2	TGTGCCAGCAGTATGAAACCCCTGGCGAATGGCTACACCTTC	CASSMKPLANGYTF
-	-	TRBV30	TRBJ1-6	TGTGCCTGGGGGACACAGGGTAATTCACCCCTCCACTTT	CAWGTQGNSPLHF
-	-	TRBV28	TRBJ2-7	TGTGCCAGCAGCTTACTATCGGGGTACTACGAGCAGTACTTC	CASSLLSGYYEQYF
-	-	TRBV28	TRBJ2-1	TGTGCCAGCAGTTTTGACAGCGCGATTTACAATGAGCAGTTCTTC	CASSFDSAIYNEQFF
TRBD2	once	TRBV6-2/TRBV6-3	TRBJ2-1	TGTGCCAGCAGTTACCCCTCTAGCGGTGCCGCCTACAATGAGCAGTTCTTC	CASSYPSSGAAYNEQFF
TRBD1	-	TRBV7-2	TRBJ2-1	TGTGCCAGCAGGACCGGACAGGACTCCTACAATGAGCAGTTCTTC	CASRTGQDSYNEQFF
TRBD2	-	TRBV28	TRBJ2-1	TGTGCCTGCGGGACTAGAAATGAGCAGTTCTTC	CACGTRNEQFF
-	-	TRBV21-1	TRBJ1-5	TGTGCCAGCAGCAAAGTAATCGTCGGTAGGCCCAATCAGCCCCAGCATTTT	CASSKVIVGRPNQPQHF